The present T cell receptor beta chain was sequenced within a study of neurological immune-mediated disorders. Time point indicated: technical triplicate 1. This clonotype was detected ten times or more. TCRdb itself ran the 5' RACE reads through MiXCR, one entry per CDR3 protein. The sample records 30,000 to 40,000 distinct CDR3 sequences, around 10% being singletons. This CDR3 spans 13 amino acids. V lost 5 bases, J lost 8 bases, and 15 bases lay in between. This receptor was obtained from a man in his sixties with HTLV-1-associated myelopathy (HAM/TSP). The chain recombines TRBV12-3 or TRBV12-4 with TRBJ1-2; weak D call: TRBD1 (6 bases). The sample comprised PBMCs. CDR3 in DNA: TGTGCCAGCAGTAGACAGGCTATAGACGGCTACACCTTC. This sequence encodes CASSRQAIDGYTF.